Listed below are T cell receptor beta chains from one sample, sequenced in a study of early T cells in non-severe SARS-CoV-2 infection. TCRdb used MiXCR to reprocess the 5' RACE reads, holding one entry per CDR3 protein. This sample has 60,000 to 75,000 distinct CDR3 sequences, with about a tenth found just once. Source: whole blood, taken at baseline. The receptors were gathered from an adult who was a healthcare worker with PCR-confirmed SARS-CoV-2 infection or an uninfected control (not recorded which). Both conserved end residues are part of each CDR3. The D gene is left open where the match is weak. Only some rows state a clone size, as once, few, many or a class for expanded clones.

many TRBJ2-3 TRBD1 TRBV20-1 TGCAGTGCTAGGAGGGACAGAGAAACAGATACGCAGTATTTT CSARRDRETDTQYF
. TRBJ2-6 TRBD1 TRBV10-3 TGTGCCACCGGCGGGCAGGGGGCGGCTGGGGCCAACGTCCTGACTTTC CATGGQGAAGANVLTF
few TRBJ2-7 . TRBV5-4 TGTGCCAGCAGCCGGGACGGAGGGTACTACGAGCAGTACTTC CASSRDGGYYEQYF
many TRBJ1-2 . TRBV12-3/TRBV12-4 TGTGCCAGCAGCCCTCGTCAGGGTCATGGCTACACCTTC CASSPRQGHGYTF
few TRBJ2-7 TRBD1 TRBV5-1 TGCGCCAGCAGCCCCGGACAGGGAAGGGGCGAGCAGTACTTC CASSPGQGRGEQYF
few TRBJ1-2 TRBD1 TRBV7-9 TGTGCCAGCAGCCTTGGACAGGGAGTAGATGGCTACACCTTC CASSLGQGVDGYTF
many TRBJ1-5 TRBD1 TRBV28 TGTGCCAGCAGGACAGGGAGGAACGATCAGCCCCAGCATTTT CASRTGRNDQPQHF
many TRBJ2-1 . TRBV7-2 TGTGCCAGCCAGCGTCCTCGCGGGAACTACAATGAGCAGTTCTTC CASQRPRGNYNEQFF
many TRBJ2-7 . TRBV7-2 TGTGCCAGCAGCTTAGAGTCCTCCTACGAGCAGTACTTC CASSLESSYEQYF
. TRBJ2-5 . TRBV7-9 TGTGCCAGCAGCTTAGTTCCTTCCCAAGAGACCCAGTACTTC CASSLVPSQETQYF
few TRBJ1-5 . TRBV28 TGTGCCAGCAGTTCCCCAGGGAGGGGAGATCAGCCCCAGCATTTT CASSSPGRGDQPQHF
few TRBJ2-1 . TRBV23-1 TGCGCCAGCAGTCACCCCACCGCCAATGAGCAGTTCTTC CASSHPTANEQFF
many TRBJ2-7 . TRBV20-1 TGCAGTGCTTTCGAGGGAGCCTACGAGCAGTACTTC CSAFEGAYEQYF
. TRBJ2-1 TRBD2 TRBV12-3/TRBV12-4 TGTGCCAGCAGCTTAGCGATGGCGTCTAGCGGGATCCATGAGCAGTTCTTC CASSLAMASSGIHEQFF
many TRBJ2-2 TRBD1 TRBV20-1 TGCAGTGCTCACGGAATTGGACAGGGAGAGACCGGGGAGCTGTTTTTT CSAHGIGQGETGELFF
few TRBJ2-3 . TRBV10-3 TGTGCCATCAGTGAGAGGAAGAGCGGTTTTGGTACGCAGTATTTT CAISERKSGFGTQYF
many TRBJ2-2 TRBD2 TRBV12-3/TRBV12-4 TGTGCCAGCAGGACCGGACTAGCGGGAGACACCGGGGAGCTGTTTTTT CASRTGLAGDTGELFF
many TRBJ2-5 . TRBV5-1 TGCGCCAGCAGCTTGGAGGGCGGGAAAGAGACCCAGTACTTC CASSLEGGKETQYF
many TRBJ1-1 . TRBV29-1 TGCAGCGTTGCCCGGGCGGGGGAGTACACTGAAGCTTTCTTT CSVARAGEYTEAFF
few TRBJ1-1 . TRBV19 TGTGCCAGTAGTATTATCGGTAACACTGAAGCTTTCTTT CASSIIGNTEAFF
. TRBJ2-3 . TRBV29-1 TGCAGCGTTGAAGGGACACCAGATAGCACAGATACGCAGTATTTT CSVEGTPDSTDTQYF
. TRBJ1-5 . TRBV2 TGTGCCAGCAGTGCAGGGATTTTTCAGCCCCAGCATTTT CASSAGIFQPQHF